Listed below are T cell receptor beta chains from one sample, sequenced in a study of cytomegalovirus exposure and HLA in healthy donors. Produced via immunoSEQ multiplex PCR; TCRdb's table is partial and in-frame only. The data contain roughly 98,000 clones, about 83% of them seen just once; the ten biggest clones take up 3.9%. Specimen: PBMCs. All receptors come from a young woman in good health and CMV-seronegative. The CDR3 runs from the conserved cysteine through the conserved F or W. A D gene is named only where the DNA matches it firmly. Clone size, where shown, is once, few, many, or a class for clones that have expanded.

size,D,V,J,CDR3,DNA
.,.,TRBV7-3,TRBJ1-1,CASSLSGGTEAFF,TGTGCCAGCAGCTTATCCGGGGGCACTGAAGCTTTCTTT
.,.,TRBV9,TRBJ2-7,CASKVGRFYEQYF,TGTGCCAGCAAGGTTGGGAGATTCTACGAGCAGTACTTC
.,.,TRBV18,TRBJ1-4,CASSELNEKLFF,TGTGCCAGCTCGGAGCTAAATGAAAAACTGTTTTTT
few,.,TRBV6-1,TRBJ1-6,CASSGDTRQSQPYNSPLHF,TGTGCCAGCAGTGGAGACACAAGACAATCTCAGCCCTATAATTCACCCCTCCACTTT
.,.,TRBV2,TRBJ2-7,CASSAVGGQGEQYF,TGTGCCAGCAGTGCGGTCGGGGGGCAGGGAGAGCAGTACTTC
.,TRBD2,TRBV5-1,TRBJ2-3,CASSPISGRGTDTQYF,TGCGCCAGCAGCCCAATTAGCGGGAGAGGAACAGATACGCAGTATTTT
.,.,TRBV6-5,TRBJ1-5,CASRATGFSNQPQHF,TGTGCCAGCAGAGCGACAGGATTTAGCAATCAGCCCCAGCATTTT
.,TRBD2,TRBV7-2,TRBJ2-1,CASSRGLAGNNEQFF,TGTGCCAGCAGCCGAGGACTAGCGGGAAACAATGAGCAGTTCTTC
.,.,TRBV29-1,TRBJ1-2,CSVRVPSLRQVYGYTF,TGCAGCGTTAGAGTCCCATCTTTAAGGCAGGTCTATGGCTACACCTTC
once,.,TRBV2,TRBJ1-1,CASRTKTQGKVGNTEAFF,TGTGCCAGCAGGACTAAAACCCAGGGGAAAGTAGGGAACACTGAAGCTTTCTTT
.,TRBD1,TRBV6-5,TRBJ1-3,CASSIQGASGNTIYF,TGTGCCAGCAGTATACAGGGGGCCTCTGGAAACACCATATATTTT
.,TRBD1,TRBV5-8,TRBJ1-1,CASSLYRGWGTEAFF,TGTGCCAGCAGCTTATACAGGGGATGGGGAACTGAAGCTTTCTTT
.,TRBD1,TRBV6-1,TRBJ2-3,CASSELGQGIDTQYF,TGTGCCAGCAGTGAACTGGGACAGGGTATAGATACGCAGTATTTT
.,.,TRBV7-6,TRBJ1-1,CASSSDVGGTEAFF,TGTGCCAGCAGCTCGGACGTGGGGGGCACTGAAGCTTTCTTT
.,.,TRBV9,TRBJ2-1,CASSIVQGSEQFF,TGTGCCAGCAGCATAGTTCAGGGTAGCGAGCAGTTCTTC
.,.,TRBV20-1,TRBJ1-2,CSATVNYGYTF,TGCAGTGCTACCGTCAACTATGGCTACACCTTC
.,TRBD1,TRBV27,TRBJ1-3,CASSLTTGGAGNTIYF,TGTGCCAGCAGTTTAACCACAGGGGGCGCGGGAAACACCATATATTTT
.,TRBD2,TRBV29-1,TRBJ2-3,CIAMGGTDTQYF,TGCATCGCAATGGGGGGGACAGATACGCAGTATTTT
.,TRBD1,TRBV10-3,TRBJ2-7,CAIRTTGFEQYF,TGTGCCATCCGAACGACAGGGTTCGAGCAGTACTTC
.,.,TRBV2,TRBJ2-2,CASSEPGPIGGELFF,TGTGCCAGCAGTGAACCAGGTCCGATTGGCGGGGAGCTGTTTTTT
.,TRBD1,TRBV6-5,TRBJ1-5,CASSRDRGSNQPQHF,TGTGCCAGCAGCCGTGACAGGGGGAGCAATCAGCCCCAGCATTTT
.,.,TRBV27,TRBJ2-1,CASSLSGSNEQFF,TGTGCCAGCAGTTTATCTGGGAGCAATGAGCAGTTCTTC
.,TRBD2,TRBV9,TRBJ2-5,CASSPGGGQETQYF,TGTGCCAGCAGTCCCGGGGGAGGGCAAGAGACCCAGTACTTC
once,TRBD2,TRBV11-3,TRBJ2-1,CASSLAGGNEQFF,TGTGCCAGCAGCTTAGCGGGAGGCAATGAGCAGTTCTTC
.,TRBD2,TRBV19,TRBJ2-7,CASSTAFSGAGEFYEQYF,TGTGCCAGTAGTACGGCATTTTCTGGAGCGGGAGAGTTCTACGAGCAGTACTTC
.,.,TRBV7-3,TRBJ1-1,CASSGSGVRAEAFF,TGTGCCAGCAGCGGCTCAGGGGTGCGCGCTGAAGCTTTCTTT
.,TRBD1,TRBV29-1,TRBJ2-2,CSVVVVGTGYTGELFF,TGCAGCGTCGTGGTAGTTGGGACAGGGTACACCGGGGAGCTGTTTTTT
once,TRBD2,TRBV6-5,TRBJ2-1,CASKRDGAYNEQFF,TGTGCCAGCAAGCGGGACGGAGCCTACAATGAGCAGTTCTTC
.,.,TRBV11-2,TRBJ1-5,CASSSQGTQPQHF,TGTGCCAGCAGCTCCCAGGGAACTCAGCCCCAGCATTTT
.,.,TRBV5-1,TRBJ2-5,CASSAGMGINGETQYF,TGCGCCAGCAGCGCGGGTATGGGGATAAACGGCGAGACCCAGTACTTC
.,.,TRBV28,TRBJ1-1,CASSLMGFALF,TGTGCCAGCAGTTTGATGGGCTTCGCACTCTTT
.,TRBD2,TRBV5-1,TRBJ2-5,CASSSETSGGETQYF,TGCGCCAGCAGCTCTGAGACTAGCGGGGGAGAGACCCAGTACTTC
.,.,TRBV29-1,TRBJ1-2,CSVSTRDYGYTF,TGCAGCGTCTCGACGAGGGACTATGGCTACACCTTC
.,.,TRBV5-1,TRBJ1-3,CASSSQNGNTIYF,TGCGCCAGCAGCTCCCAGAATGGAAACACCATATATTTT
.,TRBD1,TRBV18,TRBJ1-2,CASSSSGDRGKGYTF,TGTGCCAGCTCATCGTCTGGGGACAGGGGAAAGGGCTACACCTTC
.,.,TRBV6-5,TRBJ2-7,CASSYSWSSYEQYF,TGTGCCAGCAGTTACTCGTGGAGCTCCTACGAGCAGTACTTC
.,.,TRBV7-9,TRBJ2-1,CASSLGLGLGRTQLSEQFF,TGTGCCAGCAGCTTAGGGCTGGGGCTCGGAAGGACGCAATTGAGTGAGCAGTTCTTC
.,TRBD1,TRBV15,TRBJ1-2,CATSRDITGDGYTF,TGTGCCACCAGCAGAGATATCACAGGGGATGGCTACACCTTC
.,TRBD1,TRBV27,TRBJ2-7,CASSLSQTGVTVYEQYF,TGTGCCAGCAGTTTATCCCAGACAGGGGTTACGGTTTACGAGCAGTACTTC
.,.,TRBV4-3,TRBJ1-1,CASSQDGFGGTEAFF,TGCGCCAGCAGCCAAGACGGTTTCGGGGGCACTGAAGCTTTCTTT
.,.,TRBV21-1,TRBJ2-7,CASRREEDSPNYEQYF,TGTGCCAGCAGGAGGGAGGAGGACTCGCCTAACTACGAGCAGTACTTC
.,TRBD1,TRBV7-2,TRBJ2-7,CASSLIGGQGHEQYF,TGTGCCAGCAGCTTAATTGGGGGACAGGGACACGAGCAGTACTTC
.,.,TRBV10-3,TRBJ2-7,CAIGAEPSYEQYF,TGTGCCATCGGAGCGGAACCCTCCTACGAGCAGTACTTC
.,TRBD1,TRBV10-1,TRBJ2-4,CASSGQASDIQYF,TGCGCCAGCTCGGGACAGGCGTCAGACATTCAGTACTTC
.,.,TRBV2,TRBJ1-3,CASQVDLGNTIYF,TGTGCCAGCCAGGTTGACCTTGGAAACACCATATATTTT
.,.,TRBV7-9,TRBJ2-2,CASSLPPKLRTGELFF,TGTGCCAGCAGCTTACCCCCTAAGCTGAGGACCGGGGAGCTGTTTTTT
.,.,TRBV6-5,TRBJ2-3,CATIDRLYTQYF,TGTGCCACCATTGACAGGCTATATACGCAGTATTTT
few,.,TRBV11-3,TRBJ2-1,CASSTNRVHNEQFF,TGTGCCAGCAGCACCAACAGGGTCCACAATGAGCAGTTCTTC